This TCR beta chain was recorded in a study of T cell responses to AZD1222 COVID-19 vaccine. Assay: immunoSEQ multiplex PCR; the TCRdb copy retains only in-frame clones and omits some. The top ten hold 5.5% of the sample, which has over 150,000 clones, 80% to 90% seen once. Germline CDR1 MNHEY, CDR2 SVGEGT. The CDR3 has 13 amino acids. V lost 5 bases to trimming and J lost 12 bases; unmatched junction nucleotides: 6. Sequences were derived from peripheral blood, sampled on day 0 of MenACWY control vaccination. This clonotype was obtained from an adult in good health. The V call is TRBV6-2 or TRBV6-3, the J call TRBJ2-1; 11 bases map to TRBD2. The CDR3 protein is CASSARLAGWQFF. DNA for the CDR3: TGTGCCAGCAGTGCCCGACTAGCGGGATGGCAGTTCTTC.